These T cell receptor beta chains were read from a single sample in a study of technical replicates of blood from a few donors. Method: immunoSEQ multiplex PCR; TCRdb's copy keeps in-frame clones and lacks some. The repertoire holds more than 90,000 clones, with 95% as singletons. The sequenced sample consisted of T cells isolated from PBMCs. The receptor source for this set is a human donor in good health. CDR3s include the opening cysteine and the closing phenylalanine or tryptophan. A D gene is named only where the DNA matches it firmly. The size entry is marked missing in some rows and otherwise reads once, few, many or a size class.

V gene	D gene	clone size	J gene	CDR3 protein	CDR3 DNA
TRBV4-2	TRBD1	once	TRBJ2-1	CASDRGQGLNEQFF	TGTGCCAGCGATCGAGGACAGGGTCTGAATGAGCAGTTCTTC
TRBV7-3	NA	NA	TRBJ1-2	CASSLSPGNYGYTF	TGTGCCAGCAGCTTAAGTCCAGGGAACTATGGCTACACCTTC
TRBV7-9	NA	few	TRBJ1-5	CASSLSVGVVQPQHF	TGTGCCAGCAGCCTTAGTGTAGGGGTTGTTCAGCCCCAGCATTTT
TRBV4-1	TRBD1	few	TRBJ1-5	CASSQDQGTASNQPQHF	TGCGCCAGCAGCCAAGATCAGGGGACAGCTTCCAATCAGCCCCAGCATTTT
TRBV30	TRBD1	NA	TRBJ1-1	CAQEQGAATEAFF	TGTGCCCAAGAACAGGGGGCCGCGACTGAAGCTTTCTTT
TRBV18	NA	NA	TRBJ1-1	CASSTGGSEAFF	TGTGCCAGCTCCACCGGGGGTTCTGAAGCTTTCTTT
TRBV11-3	TRBD1	NA	TRBJ2-7	CASSPGQGAYYEQYF	TGTGCCAGCAGCCCCGGACAGGGGGCCTACTACGAGCAGTACTTC
TRBV7-8	TRBD2	NA	TRBJ2-1	CASSLAGGGNEQFF	TGTGCCAGCAGCTTAGCTGGGGGGGGAAATGAGCAGTTCTTC
TRBV10-2	NA	NA	TRBJ2-3	CASGRNTDTQYF	TGCGCCAGCGGCAGGAATACAGATACGCAGTATTTT
TRBV11-2	NA	NA	TRBJ2-1	CASSLMGLAYNEQFF	TGTGCCAGCAGCTTAATGGGACTCGCCTACAATGAGCAGTTCTTC
TRBV11-3	NA	NA	TRBJ1-4	CASSLRDGEVEKLFF	TGTGCCAGCAGCTTAAGGGACGGGGAGGTGGAAAAACTGTTTTTT
TRBV6-1	NA	NA	TRBJ1-2	CASSTPMTGFYGYTF	TGTGCCAGCAGTACCCCGATGACAGGTTTCTATGGCTACACCTTC
TRBV19	NA	NA	TRBJ2-5	CASSNTVQETQYF	TGTGCCAGTAGTAACACAGTACAAGAGACCCAGTACTTC
TRBV30	NA	NA	TRBJ1-5	CAWSAGSNQPQHF	TGTGCCTGGAGTGCAGGGTCGAATCAGCCCCAGCATTTT
TRBV7-8	TRBD2	NA	TRBJ2-7	CASSLMFRGGTSSREQYF	TGTGCCAGCAGCTTAATGTTCCGTGGCGGGACTAGCTCACGCGAGCAGTACTTC
TRBV7-8	NA	NA	TRBJ1-6	CASSFSSGGGVNSPLHF	TGTGCCAGCAGCTTTAGTTCCGGGGGTGGTGTAAATTCACCCCTCCACTTT
TRBV28	TRBD1	NA	TRBJ1-2	CASSLRGQVFDYGYTF	TGTGCCAGCAGTTTAAGGGGGCAAGTTTTTGACTATGGCTACACCTTC
TRBV27	NA	NA	TRBJ1-1	CASSLGLGELNTEAFF	TGTGCCAGCAGTTTAGGTTTAGGAGAGTTGAACACTGAAGCTTTCTTT
TRBV21-1	NA	NA	TRBJ2-7	CASNPIRVPFSYEQYF	TGTGCCAGCAACCCCATCAGGGTCCCTTTTTCCTACGAGCAGTACTTC
TRBV29-1	TRBD1	once	TRBJ2-5	CSGTKDRGGETQYF	TGCAGCGGGACCAAGGACAGGGGTGGTGAGACCCAGTACTTC
TRBV27	NA	NA	TRBJ2-7	CASSPPGRGEQYF	TGTGCCAGCAGTCCCCCAGGTCGGGGCGAGCAGTACTTC
TRBV28	NA	NA	TRBJ2-7	CASSMSGYPAYEQYF	TGTGCCAGCAGTATGAGCGGCTACCCGGCCTACGAGCAGTACTTC
TRBV20-1	NA	NA	TRBJ2-1	CSARLANEQFF	TGCAGTGCTAGGTTGGCCAATGAGCAGTTCTTC
TRBV28	TRBD1	NA	TRBJ2-1	CASSLGQPDYFLRTEQFF	TGTGCCAGCAGTTTGGGACAGCCAGACTATTTTCTTCGTACTGAGCAGTTCTTC
TRBV29-1	NA	NA	TRBJ1-3	CSVVSQGSGNTIYF	TGCAGCGTTGTATCTCAGGGGTCCGGAAACACCATATATTTT
TRBV27	TRBD2	NA	TRBJ2-7	CASSLTSGGGYEQYF	TGTGCCAGCAGTTTGACTAGCGGGGGTGGGTACGAGCAGTACTTC
TRBV7-8	TRBD1	NA	TRBJ2-7	CASSYRGRPDEQYF	TGTGCCAGCAGCTACAGGGGGCGGCCTGACGAGCAGTACTTC
TRBV27	NA	NA	TRBJ2-2	CASSTGSNTGELFF	TGTGCCAGCTCCACAGGGTCTAACACCGGGGAGCTGTTTTTT
TRBV5-5	TRBD1	NA	TRBJ1-5	CASSADRGHQPQHF	TGTGCCAGCAGCGCCGACAGGGGGCATCAGCCCCAGCATTTT
TRBV10-1	TRBD1	NA	TRBJ2-2	CASAGTGATGELFF	TGCGCCAGCGCCGGGACAGGGGCCACCGGGGAGCTGTTTTTT
TRBV7-9	NA	NA	TRBJ2-7	CASRPDGGREQYF	TGTGCCAGCAGACCAGATGGAGGGCGAGAGCAGTACTTC
TRBV19	NA	NA	TRBJ1-1	CASRGGLNTEAFF	TGTGCCAGTAGGGGAGGATTGAACACTGAAGCTTTCTTT
TRBV28	NA	NA	TRBJ2-2	CASSFSGDTGELFF	TGTGCCAGCAGTTTCTCGGGGGATACCGGGGAGCTGTTTTTT
TRBV5-1	NA	NA	TRBJ1-1	CASSYPGISEAFF	TGCGCCAGCAGCTACCCCGGGATTTCCGAAGCTTTCTTT
TRBV7-9	NA	NA	TRBJ1-2	CASSFLGGNYGYTF	TGTGCCAGCAGCTTTCTGGGGGGTAACTATGGCTACACCTTC
TRBV6-1	TRBD1	NA	TRBJ1-6	CASSEVGTGGSPLHF	TGTGCCAGCAGTGAAGTAGGGACAGGGGGTTCACCCCTCCACTTT
TRBV2	TRBD2	NA	TRBJ2-7	CASNQLAGGLYEQYF	TGTGCCAGCAACCAACTAGCGGGGGGCCTCTACGAGCAGTACTTC